This T cell receptor beta chain appears in the sequencing data of a study of vaccination and CD4 T cells after COVID-19. Study summary: It was a median 101 days after diagnosis, with a range of 35 to 161, that post-COVID samples were drawn. Cultures acting as controls obtained a CEFX pool, an HIV-1 Nef pool, or no peptide.

V was clipped by 4 bases and J by 1 base, with 14 bases between them. This CDR3 region has 15 residues. CDR1 is SGHNT, CDR2 YYREEE, per germline (reference sequence). This sample's treatment: roughly 11-day PBMC culture with coronavirus spike peptide pools or control peptides (ViraFEST assay). Once obtained from cultured CD4+ T cells, the DNA was sequenced using the Oncomine TCR Beta short-read assay. MiXCR was run by TCRdb on the PCR reads, yielding one entry per CDR3 protein. This sample has around 25,000 distinct CDR3 sequences; roughly 45% occur once, and the top ten carry about 7%. This clonotype appeared a few times. Its antigen is unidentified.

This sequence was found in a human donor who had recovered from COVID-19. The V gene is TRBV5-4, the J gene TRBJ1-2; maybe TRBD1 (6 bases). The sequenced material came from CD4+ T cells from blood, cultured in vitro. The CDR3 loop is CASSIGQQINYGYTF. The CDR3 DNA reads TGTGCCAGCAGCATAGGACAGCAAATTAACTATGGCTACACCTTC.